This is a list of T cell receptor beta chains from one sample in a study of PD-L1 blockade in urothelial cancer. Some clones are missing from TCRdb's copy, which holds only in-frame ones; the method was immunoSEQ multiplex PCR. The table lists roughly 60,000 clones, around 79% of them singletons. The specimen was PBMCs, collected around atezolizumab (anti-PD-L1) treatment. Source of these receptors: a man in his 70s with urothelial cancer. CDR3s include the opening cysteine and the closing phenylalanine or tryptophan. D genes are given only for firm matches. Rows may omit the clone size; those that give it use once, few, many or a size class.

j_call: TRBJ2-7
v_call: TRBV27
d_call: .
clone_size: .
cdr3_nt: TGTGCCAGCAGTTTAATGGGGGGGGGCCACGAGCAGTACTTC
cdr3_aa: CASSLMGGGHEQYF

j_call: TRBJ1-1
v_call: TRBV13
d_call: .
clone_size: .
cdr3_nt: TGTGCCAGCAGCTTAGGCCGCCAGGGTCGTAGTGGGGACACTGAAGCTTTCTTT
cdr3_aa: CASSLGRQGRSGDTEAFF

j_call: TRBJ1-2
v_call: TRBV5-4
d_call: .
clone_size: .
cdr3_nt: TGTGCCAGCAGCTTTACCGGGACTCCTTATGGCTACACCTTC
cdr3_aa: CASSFTGTPYGYTF

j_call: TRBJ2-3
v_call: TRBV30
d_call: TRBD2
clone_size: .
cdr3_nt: TGTGCCTGGAGTGTTGGGCTAGCGGGAGGCACAGATACGCAGTATTTT
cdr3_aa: CAWSVGLAGGTDTQYF

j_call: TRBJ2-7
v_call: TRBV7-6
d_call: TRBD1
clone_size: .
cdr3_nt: TGTGCCAGCAGCCTCGGGACAGGGCCCTACGAGCAGTACTTC
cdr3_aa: CASSLGTGPYEQYF

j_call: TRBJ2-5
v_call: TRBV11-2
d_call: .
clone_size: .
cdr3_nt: TGTGCCAGCAGCCATCACACTGAGAGGAGGGAGACCCAGTACTTC
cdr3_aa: CASSHHTERRETQYF

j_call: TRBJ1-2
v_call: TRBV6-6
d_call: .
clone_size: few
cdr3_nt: TGTGCCAGCAGAAGCCCCTGGAGCTATGGCTACACCTTC
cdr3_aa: CASRSPWSYGYTF

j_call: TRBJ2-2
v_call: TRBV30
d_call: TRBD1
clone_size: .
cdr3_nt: TGTGCCTGGAGTGCAAAAACGGGACAGGGGGCTGTCGGGGAGCTGTTTTTT
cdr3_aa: CAWSAKTGQGAVGELFF

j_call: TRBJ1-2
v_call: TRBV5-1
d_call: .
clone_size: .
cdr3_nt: TGCGCCAGCAGCCCGACACAACAGGGTTATGGCTACACCTTC
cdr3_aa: CASSPTQQGYGYTF

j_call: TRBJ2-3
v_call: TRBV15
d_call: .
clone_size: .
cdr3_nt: TGTGCCACCAGCAGAGTTGGGGACTTAGGAGTAGATACGCAGTATTTT
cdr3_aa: CATSRVGDLGVDTQYF

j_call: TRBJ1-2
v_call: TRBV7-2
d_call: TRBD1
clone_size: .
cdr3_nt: TGTGCCAGCAGCTTGGACAGGGGGAGCTATGGCTACACCTTC
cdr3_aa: CASSLDRGSYGYTF

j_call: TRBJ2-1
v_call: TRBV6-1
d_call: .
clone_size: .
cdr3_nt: TGTGCCAGCAGTGAGCGGGTCCTAGCCTACAATGAGCAGTTCTTC
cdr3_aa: CASSERVLAYNEQFF

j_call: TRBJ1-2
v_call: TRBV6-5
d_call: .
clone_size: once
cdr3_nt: TGTGCCAGCAGTTACAGCCCCACTCCTAACTATGGCTACACCTTC
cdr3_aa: CASSYSPTPNYGYTF

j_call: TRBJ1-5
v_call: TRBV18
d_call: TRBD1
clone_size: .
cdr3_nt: TGTGCCAGCTCACCACAAAGAACAGGGGCTAATCAGCCCCAGCATTTT
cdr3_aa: CASSPQRTGANQPQHF

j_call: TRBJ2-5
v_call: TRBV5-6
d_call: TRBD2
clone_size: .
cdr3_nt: TGTGCCAGCAGCGACCTAGCGGTCCAAGTGGAGACCCAGTACTTC
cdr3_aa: CASSDLAVQVETQYF

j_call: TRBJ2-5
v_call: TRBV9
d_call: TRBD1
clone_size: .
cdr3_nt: TGTGCCAGCAGCGTGGGACAGGGGGTCCAGACCCAGTACTTC
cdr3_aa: CASSVGQGVQTQYF

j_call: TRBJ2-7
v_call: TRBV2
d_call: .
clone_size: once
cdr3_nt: TGTGCCAGCAGTGAGGGGGGACCGTCAAACTACGAGCAGTACTTC
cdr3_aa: CASSEGGPSNYEQYF

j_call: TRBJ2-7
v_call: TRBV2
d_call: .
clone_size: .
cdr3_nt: TGTGCCAGCAGTGCGGGGAACCGTCTCTACTACGAGCAGTACTTC
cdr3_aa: CASSAGNRLYYEQYF

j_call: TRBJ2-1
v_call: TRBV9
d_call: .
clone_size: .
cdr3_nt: TGTGCCAGCAGCCCAGGAGCGGAGGGGCAGTTCTTC
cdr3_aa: CASSPGAEGQFF

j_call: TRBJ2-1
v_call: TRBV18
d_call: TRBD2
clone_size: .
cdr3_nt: TGTGCCAGCTCCCCATGGGCGGGAGATATCAATGAGCAGTTCTTC
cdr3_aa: CASSPWAGDINEQFF

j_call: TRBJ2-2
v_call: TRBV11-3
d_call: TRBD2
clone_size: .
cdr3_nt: TGTGCCAGCAGTCCTGTCACTAGCGGGAGTCACGGGGAGCTGTTTTTT
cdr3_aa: CASSPVTSGSHGELFF

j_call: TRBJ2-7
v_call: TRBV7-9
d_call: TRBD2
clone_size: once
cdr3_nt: TGTGCCAGCAGCTCCCCTAGCGGGAGTTCCTACGAGCAGTACTTC
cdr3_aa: CASSSPSGSSYEQYF

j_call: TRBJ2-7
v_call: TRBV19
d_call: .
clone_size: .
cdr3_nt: TGTGCCAGTAGTCCGAACAGGGCCTACGAGCAGTACTTC
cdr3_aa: CASSPNRAYEQYF

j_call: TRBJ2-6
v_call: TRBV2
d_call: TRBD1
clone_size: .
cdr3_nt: TGTGCCAGCAGTCCAGGGGGTTACAGCTCTGGGGCCAACGTCCTGACTTTC
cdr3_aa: CASSPGGYSSGANVLTF

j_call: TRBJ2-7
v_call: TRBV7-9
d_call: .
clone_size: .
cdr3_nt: TGTGCCAGCAGCTTAGTCAGTGGCAGGGCTTACGAGCAGTACTTC
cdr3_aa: CASSLVSGRAYEQYF

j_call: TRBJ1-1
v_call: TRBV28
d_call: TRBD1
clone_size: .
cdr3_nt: TGTGCCAGCAGGGACAGGTACACTGAAGCTTTCTTT
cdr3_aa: CASRDRYTEAFF

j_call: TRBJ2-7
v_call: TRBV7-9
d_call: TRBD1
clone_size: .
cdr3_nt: TGTGCCAGCAGCCCATACAGGGGTGGCTACGAGCAGTACTTC
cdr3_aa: CASSPYRGGYEQYF

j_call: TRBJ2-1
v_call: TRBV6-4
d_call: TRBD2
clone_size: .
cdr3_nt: TGTGCCAGCAGTGCCTTAGCGGGAGTAAAGTTCTTC
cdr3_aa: CASSALAGVKFF

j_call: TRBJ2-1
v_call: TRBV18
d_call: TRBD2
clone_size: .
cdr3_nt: TGTGCCAGCTCACCACCCGGAGGGATAGCGGGAGGCGACAATGAGCAGTTCTTC
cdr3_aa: CASSPPGGIAGGDNEQFF

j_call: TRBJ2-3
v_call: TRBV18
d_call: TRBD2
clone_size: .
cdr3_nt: TGTGCCAGCTCACCAACTAGCGTTTACACAGATACGCAGTATTTT
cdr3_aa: CASSPTSVYTDTQYF

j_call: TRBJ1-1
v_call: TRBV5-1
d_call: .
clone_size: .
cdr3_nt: TGCGCCAGCAGCGGGGCAGTGAACACTGAAGCTTTCTTT
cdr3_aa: CASSGAVNTEAFF

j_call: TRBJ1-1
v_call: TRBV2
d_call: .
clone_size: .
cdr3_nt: TGTGCCAGCAGTGAAGAAGGGGGGGTGGGCACTGAAGCTTTCTTT
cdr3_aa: CASSEEGGVGTEAFF

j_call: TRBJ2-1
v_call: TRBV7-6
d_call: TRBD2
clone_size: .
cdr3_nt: TGTGCCAGCAGCTTAACCTACTGGACTAGCGCAGACTCCTACAATGAGCAGTTCTTC
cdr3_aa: CASSLTYWTSADSYNEQFF

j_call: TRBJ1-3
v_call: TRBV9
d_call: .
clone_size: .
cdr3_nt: TGTGCCAGCGGATCCCCCCGTCAAGGGAGTGTCTCTGGAAACACCATATATTTT
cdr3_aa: CASGSPRQGSVSGNTIYF

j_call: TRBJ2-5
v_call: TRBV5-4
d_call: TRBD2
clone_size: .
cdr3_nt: TGTGCCAGCAGCATGGGACTAGCGGGAGGGCCAGAGACCCAGTACTTC
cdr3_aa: CASSMGLAGGPETQYF

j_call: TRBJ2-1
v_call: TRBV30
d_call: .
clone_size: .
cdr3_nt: TGTGCCTGGAGTAGCGGTTACAATGAGCAGTTCTTC
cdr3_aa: CAWSSGYNEQFF

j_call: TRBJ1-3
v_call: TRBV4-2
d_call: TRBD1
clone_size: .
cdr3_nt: TGTGCCAGCAGCCACCCCGGACAGGGCGCTGGAAACACCATATATTTT
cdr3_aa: CASSHPGQGAGNTIYF

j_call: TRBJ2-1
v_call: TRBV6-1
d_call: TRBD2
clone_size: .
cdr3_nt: TGTGCCAGCAGTGGGACTAGCGGGAGGGCCTGGAATGAGCAGTTCTTC
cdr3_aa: CASSGTSGRAWNEQFF

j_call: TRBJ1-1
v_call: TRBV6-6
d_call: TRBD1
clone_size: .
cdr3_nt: TGTGCCAGCAGTTACAGACAGGGCTTAGAAGCTTTCTTT
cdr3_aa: CASSYRQGLEAFF

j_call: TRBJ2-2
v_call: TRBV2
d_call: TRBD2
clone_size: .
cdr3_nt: TGTGCCAGCAGACGACTAGCGGGAGCCGGGGGGGAGCTGTTTTTT
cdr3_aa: CASRRLAGAGGELFF

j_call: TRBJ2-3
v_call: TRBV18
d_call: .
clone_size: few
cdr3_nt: TGTGCCAGCTCACCGGGAGGTAGCACAGATACGCAGTATTTT
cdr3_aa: CASSPGGSTDTQYF

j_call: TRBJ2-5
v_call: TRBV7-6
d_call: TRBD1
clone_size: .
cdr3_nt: TGTGCCAGCAGCTCCTCTCGACAGGGATCCTATGGGGCCCAGTACTTC
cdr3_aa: CASSSSRQGSYGAQYF

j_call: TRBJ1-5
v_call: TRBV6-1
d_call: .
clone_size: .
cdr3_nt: TGTGCCAGCAGTCTTGAGGGGGTCGGTCAGCCCCAGCATTTT
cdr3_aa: CASSLEGVGQPQHF

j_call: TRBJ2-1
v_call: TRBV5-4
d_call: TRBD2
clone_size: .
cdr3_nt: TGTGCCAGCAGCGTGGGGGGCGGGAGGGACGATGAGCAGTTCTTC
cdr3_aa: CASSVGGGRDDEQFF

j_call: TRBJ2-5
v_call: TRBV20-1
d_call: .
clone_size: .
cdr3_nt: TGCAGTGCGATCAGGGAGACCCAGTACTTC
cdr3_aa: CSAIRETQYF

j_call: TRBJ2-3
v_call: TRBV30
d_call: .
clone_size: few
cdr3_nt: TGTGCCTGGAGTAGGGGGAGTAGCACAGATACGCAGTATTTT
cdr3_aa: CAWSRGSSTDTQYF

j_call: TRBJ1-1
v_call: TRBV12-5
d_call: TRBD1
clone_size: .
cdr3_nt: TGTGCTAGTGGTTTGGTAACCCTGACAGGGGCCCTGAACACTGAAGCTTTCTTT
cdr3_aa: CASGLVTLTGALNTEAFF

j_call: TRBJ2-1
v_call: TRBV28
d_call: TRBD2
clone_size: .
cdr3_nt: TGTGCCAGCGCTTCTAGCGGGAGTACTTATGAGCAGTTCTTC
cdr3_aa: CASASSGSTYEQFF

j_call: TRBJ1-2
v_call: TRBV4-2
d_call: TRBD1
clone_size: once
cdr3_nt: TGTGCCAGCAGGCTACAGGGGGGCTATGGCTACACCTTC
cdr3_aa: CASRLQGGYGYTF

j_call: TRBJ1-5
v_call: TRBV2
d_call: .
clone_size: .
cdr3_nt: TGTGCCAGCAGTGAGGAAGCCAGAGGGAATCAGCCCCAGCATTTT
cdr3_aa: CASSEEARGNQPQHF